These T cell receptor beta chains were read from a single sample in a study of T-cell reconstitution after alpha-beta-depleted transplantation in children. One entry per CDR3 protein results from TCRdb running MiXCR on the PCR reads. Of hundreds of thousands of distinct CDR3 sequences listed, 10% to 15% were seen once; the top ten hold approximately 2.1%. The source material was PBMCs, mostly from graft donor cells, sampled 360 days after TCRalphabeta/CD19-depleted stem cell transplant. Every receptor here comes from a male patient between 5 and 17 years old who had a stem cell transplant for acute myeloid leukemia, so the T cells may come from the graft donor. The CDR3 runs from the conserved cysteine through the conserved F or W. Fields, in order: clone size, D gene, J gene, V gene, CDR3 DNA, CDR3 protein. A D gene is named only where the DNA matches it firmly. Part of the rows lack a size; the others show once, few, many or a class for expanded clones.

many	NA	TRBJ2-3	TRBV6-1	TGTGCCAGCAGCTTGGCCGCTGCCCCGGATACGCAGTATTTT	CASSLAAAPDTQYF
many	NA	TRBJ2-3	TRBV15	TGTGCCACCAGCCCTACGGCCTACTCGGGGGATACGCAGTATTTT	CATSPTAYSGDTQYF
few	NA	TRBJ2-5	TRBV7-2	TGTGCCAGCAGCTTATTCAGTCGAGAGACCCAGTACTTC	CASSLFSRETQYF
few	NA	TRBJ2-1	TRBV9	TGTGCCAGCAGCGTAGAGGACTACTCCTACAATGAGCAGTTCTTC	CASSVEDYSYNEQFF
NA	NA	TRBJ2-5	TRBV2	TGTGCCAGCAGTGAAGGAGGGAGGGAGACCCAGTACTTC	CASSEGGRETQYF
NA	NA	TRBJ2-1	TRBV10-3	TGTGCCATCAGTTCGGACGGTCTAGGCCCACGCGAATACAATGAGCAGTTCTTC	CAISSDGLGPREYNEQFF
many	TRBD2	TRBJ2-1	TRBV6-2/TRBV6-3	TGTGCCAGCAGCCCCGGGACTACGTACAATGAGCAGTTCTTC	CASSPGTTYNEQFF
few	TRBD1	TRBJ2-7	TRBV2	TGTGCCAGCAGCCAAACTTGGGGTCCGGGACAGGGCTACGAGCAGTACTTC	CASSQTWGPGQGYEQYF
few	NA	TRBJ2-1	TRBV5-1	TGCGCCAGCAGCTTACGGATAGCGGACGCGACAGGGTTCTTC	CASSLRIADATGFF
few	TRBD1	TRBJ1-2	TRBV20-1	TGCAGTGCTAGAGATCAAGGGGGCGATGGCTACACCTTC	CSARDQGGDGYTF
few	NA	TRBJ2-5	TRBV9	TGTGCCAGCAGGCCCGGGTCCTCCGAGACCCAGTACTTC	CASRPGSSETQYF
few	NA	TRBJ2-1	TRBV7-9	TGTGCCAGCAGCTCCACTAGGGCGCTTAACAATGAGCAGTTCTTC	CASSSTRALNNEQFF
few	TRBD2	TRBJ2-2	TRBV7-3	TGTGCCAGCAGCTTACTAGCGGGAGTTGTGTCCGGGGAGCTGTTTTTT	CASSLLAGVVSGELFF
few	TRBD2	TRBJ2-1	TRBV10-3	TGTGCCACCCTAAGCGGGAGGAGCAATGAGCAGTTCTTC	CATLSGRSNEQFF
NA	NA	TRBJ2-2	TRBV12-3/TRBV12-4	TGTGCCAGCAGTTTGAGGGCAGGGACATACACCGGGGAGCTGTTTTTT	CASSLRAGTYTGELFF
many	TRBD2	TRBJ2-1	TRBV9	TGTGCCAGCAGCGTAGTGACTAGCGGGAGCAATGAGCAGTTCTTC	CASSVVTSGSNEQFF
NA	TRBD2	TRBJ2-5	TRBV20-1	TGCAGTGCTAGACTCCGGACTAGCGGGAGGGAGACCCAGTACTTC	CSARLRTSGRETQYF
NA	NA	TRBJ2-3	TRBV20-1	TGCAGTGCTAACACCCGTGGGGTAGGGGGCACAGATACGCAGTATTTT	CSANTRGVGGTDTQYF
NA	NA	TRBJ2-1	TRBV10-3	TGTGCCATCAGTGATGGCGGGACCAATGAGCAGTTCTTC	CAISDGGTNEQFF
many	TRBD1	TRBJ1-1	TRBV7-9	TGTGCCAGCAGCCGAGAGTTCCCAGGGGGGGCTGAAGCTTTCTTT	CASSREFPGGAEAFF
many	TRBD2	TRBJ2-7	TRBV29-1	TGCAGCGTTGACTTCGCTAGCGGGGGATACTACGAGCAGTACTTC	CSVDFASGGYYEQYF
many	TRBD1	TRBJ2-2	TRBV5-5	TGTGCCAGCAGCATGGGGGACAGGAGCACCGGGGAGCTGTTTTTT	CASSMGDRSTGELFF
many	NA	TRBJ2-2	TRBV20-1	TGCAGTGCTGGGGTACCGGGACAAAACACCGGGGAGCTGTTTTTT	CSAGVPGQNTGELFF
NA	TRBD2	TRBJ2-3	TRBV7-2	TGTGCCAGCAGCTTGACTAGCGGGAGGGCCTTAGATACGCAGTATTTT	CASSLTSGRALDTQYF
many	NA	TRBJ2-1	TRBV15	TGTGCCACCAGCAGAGATAGGGGCAGCAATGAGCAGTTCTTC	CATSRDRGSNEQFF
few	TRBD1	TRBJ1-1	TRBV9	TGTGCCAGCAGCGCGCGGACAGGGCAGCGGACTGAAGCTTTCTTT	CASSARTGQRTEAFF
NA	NA	TRBJ2-1	TRBV29-1	TGCAGCGTTAGTGGTAGCGGAAAGGAGTCCGAGCAGTTCTTC	CSVSGSGKESEQFF
few	NA	TRBJ2-5	TRBV5-1	TGCGCCAGCAGCTCCGACCCGTGGCAAGAGACCCAGTACTTC	CASSSDPWQETQYF
few	TRBD1	TRBJ1-3	TRBV6-1	TGTGCCAGCAGAAAGGCAGGGGGCAACTCTGGAAACACCATATATTTT	CASRKAGGNSGNTIYF
NA	TRBD2	TRBJ2-2	TRBV7-8	TGTGCCAGCCGGGGGGAAACCGGGGAGCTGTTTTTT	CASRGETGELFF
many	TRBD2	TRBJ2-5	TRBV7-3	TGTGCCAGCAGCTTAATGGGTACTAGCGGCGGAGAGACCCAGTACTTC	CASSLMGTSGGETQYF
few	NA	TRBJ1-4	TRBV10-3	TGTGCCATCAGGACTGACCCTAATGAAAAACTGTTTTTT	CAIRTDPNEKLFF
NA	NA	TRBJ2-1	TRBV20-1	TGCAGTGCTAGTAAGGGAGAGGGTGGAGCACACACGAATGAGCAGTTCTTC	CSASKGEGGAHTNEQFF
many	NA	TRBJ2-5	TRBV25-1	TGTGCCAGCAGTGAATGGGGGGACGGACAAGAGACCCAGTACTTC	CASSEWGDGQETQYF
many	NA	TRBJ2-4	TRBV4-3	TGCGCCAGCACCAAAGGGCCCCCGGGAGCCCCGAAAAACATTCAGTACTTC	CASTKGPPGAPKNIQYF
NA	TRBD2	TRBJ2-3	TRBV10-3	TGTGCCATCAGTGAGCGGGGGGGCAGTACCGATACGCAGTATTTT	CAISERGGSTDTQYF
many	TRBD2	TRBJ2-7	TRBV5-1	TGCGCCAGCAGATCCTCTAAGCGGGAGTTGAGCGACGAGCAGTACTTC	CASRSSKRELSDEQYF
NA	NA	TRBJ2-1	TRBV29-1	TGCAGCGTTGAATTTTCCGGGCCTGGGGAATTCTTC	CSVEFSGPGEFF
few	NA	TRBJ2-1	TRBV7-3	TGTGCCAGCAGCCGTCGCGGGACCTACAATGAGCAGTTCTTC	CASSRRGTYNEQFF
many	TRBD2	TRBJ2-1	TRBV28	TGTGCCAGCAGTTCCCCCAGGTTGACCGGGACTAGCGAATACAATGAGCAGTTCTTC	CASSSPRLTGTSEYNEQFF
many	NA	TRBJ2-1	TRBV14	TGTGCCAGCAGCCAAATTGCACTACTTCACAATGAGCAGTTCTTC	CASSQIALLHNEQFF
NA	TRBD2	TRBJ2-7	TRBV20-1	TGCAGTGGGGCGCGGGAGATCCACGAGCAGTACTTC	CSGAREIHEQYF
NA	NA	TRBJ2-5	TRBV25-1	TGTGCCAGCAGTGAATACGGATCTATCCAAGAGACCCAGTACTTC	CASSEYGSIQETQYF
many	NA	TRBJ2-7	TRBV11-2	TGTGCCAGCAGCTTTCACTTCGCGACACCCGGGTGGGGCGAGCAGTACTTC	CASSFHFATPGWGEQYF
many	NA	TRBJ2-7	TRBV7-8	TGTGCCAGCAGCTTAGCGTTTAGGACGACTCGGGAGCAGTACTTC	CASSLAFRTTREQYF
few	NA	TRBJ2-7	TRBV27	TGTGCCAGCAGTTTGGGCCAGGGGGGAAGGTACGAGCAGTACTTC	CASSLGQGGRYEQYF
NA	NA	TRBJ2-3	TRBV20-1	TGCAGTGCTCACCCCAGGCGAGTCGGAAGCACAGATACGCAGTATTTT	CSAHPRRVGSTDTQYF
NA	NA	TRBJ1-1	TRBV20-1	TGCAGTGCTAGGATGAACACTGAAGCTTTCTTT	CSARMNTEAFF
NA	TRBD1	TRBJ2-2	TRBV10-3	TGTGCCATCAGTGGTCAGGAAGACAGGGTGTACACCGGGGAGCTGTTTTTT	CAISGQEDRVYTGELFF
many	NA	TRBJ2-3	TRBV5-8	TGTGCCAGCACCTGGAGGGCTGGGCTTCAGTACCATACGCAGTATTTT	CASTWRAGLQYHTQYF
NA	TRBD2	TRBJ2-1	TRBV6-1	TGTGCCAGCAACCCGACTAGCGGTTCCTACAATGAGCAGTTCTTC	CASNPTSGSYNEQFF
NA	TRBD1	TRBJ1-5	TRBV18	TGTGCCAGCTCACCAGAGGACAGGTCCTATAGCAATCAGCCCCAGCATTTT	CASSPEDRSYSNQPQHF
many	NA	TRBJ2-7	TRBV4-3	TGCGCCAGCAGCCAACCCCGGGACTTTCCCTCCTACGAGCAGTACTTC	CASSQPRDFPSYEQYF
NA	TRBD2	TRBJ2-7	TRBV18	TGTGCCAGCTCACTACTCGGGACTAGCGGGAGCTCCTACGAGCAGTACTTC	CASSLLGTSGSSYEQYF
many	NA	TRBJ2-7	TRBV5-1	TGCGCCAGCAGCTTGGTTAGCGCCTACGAGCAGTACTTC	CASSLVSAYEQYF
NA	TRBD2	TRBJ2-2	TRBV6-2/TRBV6-3	TGTGCCAGCAGTTACCTCCTAGCGGGAGTTAACACCGGGGAGCTGTTTTTT	CASSYLLAGVNTGELFF
few	NA	TRBJ2-2	TRBV9	TGTGCCAGCACCGTAGGCACCGGGGAGCTGTTTTTT	CASTVGTGELFF
few	TRBD2	TRBJ2-1	TRBV12-3/TRBV12-4	TGTGCCAGCAGTTCCTCTCCTCGGACTAGCGGGAGACCAATCTACAATGAGCAGTTCTTC	CASSSSPRTSGRPIYNEQFF
NA	NA	TRBJ2-5	TRBV20-1	TGCAGTGCTAGAGATTTCAGGACAAAAGAGACCCAGTACTTC	CSARDFRTKETQYF
few	TRBD2	TRBJ2-5	TRBV4-2	TGTGCCAGCAGTCCACGACTAGCGGGAGGGCCGAGAGAGACCCAGTACTTC	CASSPRLAGGPRETQYF